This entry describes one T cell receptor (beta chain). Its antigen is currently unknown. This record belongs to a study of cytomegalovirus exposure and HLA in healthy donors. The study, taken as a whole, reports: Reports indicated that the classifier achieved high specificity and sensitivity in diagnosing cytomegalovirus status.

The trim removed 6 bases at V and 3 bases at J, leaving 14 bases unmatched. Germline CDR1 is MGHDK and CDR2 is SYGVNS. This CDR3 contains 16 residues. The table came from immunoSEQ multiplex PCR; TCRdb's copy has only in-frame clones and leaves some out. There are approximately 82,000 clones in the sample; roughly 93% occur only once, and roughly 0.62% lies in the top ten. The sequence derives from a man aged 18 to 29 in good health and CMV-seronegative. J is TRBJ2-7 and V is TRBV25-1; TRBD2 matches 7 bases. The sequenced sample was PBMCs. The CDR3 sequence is CASRPDLGGGRYEQYF. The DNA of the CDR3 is TGTGCCAGCAGACCCGACCTAGGCGGGGGTCGCTACGAGCAGTACTTC.